This T cell receptor beta chain stems from a study of beta chain features in type 1 diabetes. Across the study: Taken together, all samples contributed fewer than 110 million examined sorted cells.

Sorting based on CD45RO/CCR7/CD25/CD127/CD95/CD27 separated CD4+ naive, central memory, regulatory and stem cell-like memory cells. Populations obtained by sorting all exceeded 95% purity. This CDR3 comprises 16 residues. J lost 4 bases, V lost 6 bases, and 10 bases had no gene match. Germline loops: CDR1 MGHDK, CDR2 SYGVNS. General study points: In comparison with healthy donors, patients had naive, central memory and Treg TCRB repertoires that appeared more similar.

This clone has only a few counts. Antigen unknown. The isolated RNA, all of it, was reverse transcribed, so expressed TCRB transcripts were what got sequenced. TCRdb's table, derived via immunoSEQ multiplex PCR, lists solely in-frame clones and lacks some. The sample records 390,000 or so clones, about 14% being singletons. The V gene is TRBV25-1, the J gene TRBJ2-2, with TRBD2 matching 8 bases. The clonotype was recovered from a man younger than 40 in good health. Source material: naive CD4+ T cells from blood. CDR3 sequence (DNA): TGTGCCAGCAGCGGGGGAACTAGCGGCTTCACCGGGGAGCTGTTTTTT. Its protein product is CASSGGTSGFTGELFF. The full variable domain, with the rest looked up from reference TRBV25-1 and TRBJ2-2, is EADIYQTPRYLVIGTGKKITLECSQTMGHDKMYWYQQDPGMELHLIHYSYGVNSTEKGDLSSESTVSRIRTEHFPLTLESARPSHTSQYLCASSGGTSGFTGELFFGEGSRLTVL.